The 10 T cell receptor beta chains in this list originate from one sample, sequenced in a study of yellow fever vaccine responses in identical twins. TCRdb called the RT-PCR reads again in MiXCR, with one record for every CDR3 protein. This table has around 17,000 distinct CDR3 sequences, 82% appearing once. The specimen was T cells from blood (PBMCs), unsorted or a sorted subset (not recorded which), collected before or after yellow fever vaccination (not recorded which). These TCRs come from a woman aged 18-29 years who received the yellow fever vaccine.

The CDR3 nucleotides are TGTGCCAGCAGTTTACTAGCGGGCTTAGCGGGCTCCTACAATGAGCAGTTCTTC. Translated, it gives CASSLLAGLAGSYNEQFF. The chain recombines TRBV28 with TRBJ2-1; 8 bases are a match to TRBD2. Looked up from germline, CDR1 is MDHEN and CDR2 is SYDVKM. This CDR3 is 18 amino acids long. V shed 2 bases and J 0 bases; nucleotides not matched to a gene: 9.

The chain employs TRBV5-4 and TRBJ2-1; D is possibly TRBD2 (5 bases). V was clipped by 6 bases and J by 5 bases, with 12 bases between them. Germline loops: CDR1 SGHNT, CDR2 YYREEE (reference sequence). The CDR3 loop spans 13 amino acids. DNA of the CDR3: TGTGCCAGCACCCTGACTAACAACAATGAGCAGTTCTTC. Translation: CASTLTNNNEQFF.

The chain joins TRBV13 to TRBJ2-1; D gene uncertain. The germline CDR1 and CDR2 sequences are PRHDT and FYEKMQ (reference sequence). The CDR3 is made up of 11 amino acids. The V and J ends lost 6 bases and 10 bases respectively, with 10 bases between them. For the CDR3, the DNA is TGTGCCAGCAGGGCAGGATCCGAGCAGTTCTTC. Amino acids: CASRAGSEQFF.

The genes are TRBV7-9 and TRBJ1-5; D ambiguous. Trimming left V 5 bases short and J 2 bases short, with 10 bases between. This CDR3 spans 14 amino acids. The germline V gene encodes CDR1 SEHNR and CDR2 FQNEAQ (reference sequence). CDR3 residues: CASSPDVGNQPQHF. Written as DNA, the CDR3 is TGTGCCAGCAGCCCAGACGTGGGCAATCAGCCCCAGCATTTT. The full variable domain, with the rest looked up from reference TRBV7-9 and TRBJ1-5, is DTGVSQNPRHKITKRGQNVTFRCDPISEHNRLYWYRQTLGQGPEFLTYFQNEAQLEKSRLLSDRFSAERPKGSFSTLEIQRTEQGDSAMYLCASSPDVGNQPQHFGDGTRLSIL.

This chain uses TRBV20-1 with TRBJ2-1, with 8 bases that match TRBD2. CDR1 DFQATT and CDR2 SNEGSKA come from the germline V gene (reference sequence). The J segment lost 4 bases and the V segment lost 0 bases, leaving 5 bases of the junction unmatched. CDR3 length equals 15 residues. CDR3 sequence reads: CSARDVTSEYNEQFF. In nucleotides, the CDR3 is TGCAGTGCTAGAGATGTGACTAGCGAATACAATGAGCAGTTCTTC.

This clonotype was counted a few times. This chain joins TRBV29-1 and TRBJ2-7; D unclear. The germline V and J ends were trimmed by 6 bases and 0 bases, with 6 bases remaining between them. The CDR3 loop spans 11 amino acids. CDR1 is SQVTM, CDR2 ANQGSEA, per germline. CDR3 loop: CSVHSSYEQYF. DNA of the CDR3: TGCAGCGTACACAGCTCCTACGAGCAGTACTTC.

This chain links TRBV11-1 with TRBJ1-1; D unclear. This CDR3 region has 18 residues. V lost 2 bases to trimming and J lost 1 base, with 20 bases between them. The V gene's germline CDR1 is SGHAT and CDR2 FQDESV (reference sequence). CDR3 DNA sequence: TGTGCCAGCAGCTTACAACTCGGGAGCCGCTTAGGGAACACTGAAGCTTTCTTT. This sequence encodes CASSLQLGSRLGNTEAFF.

This clonotype occurred a few times. This rearrangement joins TRBV29-1 to TRBJ2-2, with 9 bases that match TRBD1. The CDR3 loop spans 13 amino acids. V lost 4 bases and J lost 4; bases outside the gene matches: 1. CDR1 is SQVTM and CDR2 is ANQGSEA in the germline V gene. CDR3 protein: CSVGTGVTGELFF. CDR3 in DNA: TGCAGCGTTGGGACAGGGGTCACCGGGGAGCTGTTTTTT.

The V call is TRBV20-1, the J call TRBJ2-7; 7 nucleotides line up with TRBD1. V was pared by 6 bases and J by 6 bases, with 5 bases of the junction left unmatched. The CDR3 length is 11 residues. CDR1 is DFQATT and CDR2 is SNEGSKA in the germline V gene (reference sequence). CDR3 protein: CSARNRGEQYF. CDR3 in DNA: TGCAGTGCCCGCAACAGGGGCGAGCAGTACTTC.

The gene calls are TRBV12-3 or TRBV12-4 and TRBJ2-2; 8 bases map to TRBD2. Germline trimming cut 6 bases from V and 4 bases from J; bases unmatched to any gene: 7. The CDR3 is 15 residues long. CDR3 amino acids: CASRVAGSGTGELFF. The CDR3 DNA reads TGTGCCAGCAGGGTAGCGGGATCCGGCACCGGGGAGCTGTTTTTT.